This T cell receptor beta chain was documented in a study of cytomegalovirus exposure and HLA in healthy donors. Across the study: Membership in the Caucasian-associated ancestry cluster was found for 81% of about 430 genotyped donors. General study findings and limits: Association of 16,951 TCR beta sequences with HLA alleles was found at 0.05 false discovery rate in a later analysis. CMV serostatus was the only immune exposure information that was available.

V lost 5 bases and J lost 3; bases outside the gene matches: 10. Germline-derived CDR1 and CDR2 are PRHDT and FYEKMQ (reference sequence). The CDR3 contains 16 residues. Details on this clone: Its antigen remains unknown.

Primers for the PCR totalled 60 Vbeta and 13 Jbeta. The table came from immunoSEQ multiplex PCR; TCRdb's copy has only in-frame clones and leaves some out. In the table there are about 250,000 clones, around four fifths of which are singletons. This sequence was found in a boy between 10 and 17 years old in good health and CMV-seronegative. V usage is TRBV13 and J usage is TRBJ2-1, with TRBD2 matching 7 bases. Source material: PBMCs. CDR3 protein: CASSAGRTRGYNEQFF. CDR3 bases: TGTGCCAGCAGCGCGGGTCGGACTAGGGGCTACAATGAGCAGTTCTTC.